This TCR beta chain is from a study of shared clonotypes between healthy human individuals. The V gene end was trimmed by 4 bases and the J gene end by 5 bases; junction bases not matched to a gene: 3. Germline V gives CDR1 MNHEY, CDR2 SMNVEV (reference sequence). The CDR3 extends over 13 amino acids. Sorted-subset replicate PCR reactions contained 200 to 250 ng DNA, corresponding to approximately 30,000 T cell genomes. The protocol was immunoSEQ multiplex PCR, while the TCRdb copy is restricted to in-frame clones and leaves out a portion. The sample consists of 2 million to 2.5 million clones, 90% to 97% of them appearing once.

This sequence joins TRBV27 and TRBJ2-7; 9 nucleotides match TRBD1. The clonotype was recovered from a man between 18 and 29 years old in good health. The source material was naive CD4+ T cells sorted from blood. Subset denoted: CD45RA+ positively selected. CDR3 nucleotide sequence: TGTGCCAGCAGTTACCGGGACAGGGACGAGCAGTACTTC. Translating gives CASSYRDRDEQYF.